Following are 32 T cell receptor beta chains from one sample sequenced in a study of CD8 T cells in ankylosing spondylitis. Overall study findings and caveats: A motif in TCR beta, a set of under 10 highly homologous variants, appeared characteristic of ankylosing spondylitis blood.

Using its own MiXCR run on the 5' RACE reads, TCRdb lists one record per CDR3 protein. The sample contains about 420,000 distinct CDR3 sequences, around 22% of which appear only once. These receptors have no known antigen. The sample consisted of blood, either unsorted or a sorted T cell fraction (not recorded which). The receptors derive from a male donor with ankylosing spondylitis.

The genes are TRBV20-1 and TRBJ2-4; possibly TRBD2 for D (6 bases). The CDR3 consists of 17 residues. Germline CDR1 and CDR2: DFQATT and SNEGSKA (reference sequence). Trimming left V 3 bases short and J 1 base short, with 19 bases between. The CDR3 bases are TGCAGTGCTAGTTTCATCGGAGGGTTAGTGGCCAAAAACATTCAGTACTTC. Translating gives CSASFIGGLVAKNIQYF.

The V and J genes are TRBV27 and TRBJ1-5; no clear D. CDR1 MNHEY and CDR2 SMNVEV come from the germline V gene (reference sequence). This CDR3 has 14 amino acids. Trimming took 6 bases from V and 5 from J, leaving 14 bases between them. The CDR3 region has the DNA TGTGCCAGCAGCGACACCGGGTGGGATCAGCCCCAGCATTTT. Amino acid sequence: CASSDTGWDQPQHF.

This clonotype was counted a few times. The chain is built from TRBV27 and TRBJ1-2; possible D gene TRBD1, 6 bases. V was pared by 7 bases and J by 8 bases, with 17 bases between. The CDR3 sequence is 13 residues long. Germline lookup yields CDR1 MNHEY and CDR2 SMNVEV (reference sequence). CDR3 in DNA: TGTGCCAGCAAACGGTCAACAGGGCACGGCTACACCTTC. Its protein is CASKRSTGHGYTF.

The CDR3 loop is CASRGSGTTNEQFF. The DNA of the CDR3 is TGCGCCAGCAGGGGTAGCGGGACCACAAATGAGCAGTTCTTC. The V call is TRBV5-1, the J call TRBJ2-1; 8 bases are a match to TRBD2. CDR1 is SGHRS, CDR2 YFSETQ, per germline. V shed 5 bases and J 7 bases; nucleotides not matched to a gene: 8. The CDR3 runs to 14 residues.

The chain links TRBV5-1 to TRBJ2-7; TRBD1 matches 8 bases. The CDR3 has 16 amino acids. V dropped 0 bases and J dropped 2; count of bases not matched to a gene: 7. Germline V gene data show CDR1 as SGHRS and CDR2 as YFSETQ. CDR3 coding DNA: TGCGCCAGCAGCTTGGCTCCGGGACAGGCCCCCTACGAGCAGTACTTC. Its protein is CASSLAPGQAPYEQYF.

This clonotype was seen ten or more times. The gene calls are TRBV7-6 and TRBJ2-7; D is possibly TRBD1 (6 bases). Germline V gene lookup returns CDR1 SGHVS and CDR2 FNYEAQ. V shed 0 bases and J shed 5 bases, with 8 bases lying between them. The CDR3 loop spans 13 amino acids. The CDR3 region is CASSLAQGHEQYF. The CDR3 region has the DNA TGTGCCAGCAGCTTAGCGCAGGGGCACGAGCAGTACTTC.

This clonotype appeared many times. DNA for the CDR3: TGTGCCAGCAGTGAGGGGGCAGCGAACACCGGGGAGCTGTTTTTT. Amino acids: CASSEGAANTGELFF. The chain recombines TRBV12-3 or TRBV12-4 with TRBJ2-2; 7 bases map to TRBD1. The ends lost 5 bases at V and 0 bases at J; junction bases unmatched: 3. The CDR3 is made up of 15 amino acids.

The rearrangement links TRBV29-1 to TRBJ2-1, with D perhaps TRBD2 (5 bases). The germline CDR1 and CDR2 sequences are SQVTM and ANQGSEA. The length of the CDR3 is 13 residues. Deletions cut 2 bases from V and 8 bases from J, with 13 bases between. The CDR3: CSVETSARDEQFF. CDR3 in DNA: TGCAGCGTTGAAACTAGTGCGAGGGATGAGCAGTTCTTC.

This clonotype has just a few counts. The CDR3 reads CSALRKTGQETQYF. Here the CDR3 DNA reads TGCAGTGCCTTACGAAAGACAGGGCAAGAGACCCAGTACTTC. The genes are TRBV20-1 and TRBJ2-5, with TRBD1 identical over 7 bases. With V trimmed by 6 bases and J by 2 bases, 9 bases remained unmatched. CDR1 is DFQATT and CDR2 is SNEGSKA in the germline V gene (reference sequence). The CDR3 is made up of 14 amino acids.

The gene calls are TRBV7-2 and TRBJ2-2, with 8 nucleotides matching TRBD2. The CDR3 consists of 15 residues. Germline-derived CDR1 and CDR2 are SGHTA and FQGNSA. The V gene end was trimmed by 2 bases and the J gene end by 5 bases; junction bases not matched to a gene: 4. CDR3 amino acids: CASSLWTSSTGELFF. Here the CDR3 DNA reads TGTGCCAGCAGCTTATGGACTAGCAGTACCGGGGAGCTGTTTTTT.

This clonotype was counted only a few times. The chain recombines TRBV3-1 with TRBJ2-7, with D maybe TRBD2 (5 bases). The CDR3 length is 13 residues. In germline, CDR1 is LGHDT, CDR2 YNNKEL (reference sequence). The ends were cut back, 1 base at V and 7 bases at J, with 11 bases in the middle. The CDR3 region is CASSQARSGEQYF. CDR3 coding DNA: TGTGCCAGCAGCCAAGCCAGGTCGGGGGAGCAGTACTTC.

The chain uses TRBV5-4 and TRBJ2-7; 10 bases agree with TRBD2. The V segment lost 2 bases and the J segment 7 bases; nucleotides outside the gene matches: 6. This CDR3 has 14 residues. Germline V gene data show CDR1 as SGHNT and CDR2 as YYREEE (reference sequence). Here the CDR3 DNA reads TGTGCCAGCAGCTTCTCTAGCGGGAGAAGTGAGCAGTACTTC. It codes for CASSFSSGRSEQYF.

There are a few counts of this clonotype. The gene calls are TRBV3-1 and TRBJ1-3; the D is unclear. The CDR3 has 14 amino acids. Germline V lookup: CDR1 LGHDT, CDR2 YNNKEL (reference sequence). The germline V and J ends were trimmed by 3 bases and 1 base, with 7 bases remaining between them. This CDR3 is CASSHVVSGNTIYF. CDR3 coding DNA: TGTGCCAGCAGCCACGTTGTATCTGGAAACACCATATATTTT. The full variable domain, in which reference TRBV3-1 and TRBJ1-3 provide the parts outside the CDR3, is DTAVSQTPKYLVTQMGNDKSIKCEQNLGHDTMYWYKQDSKKFLKIMFSYNNKELIINETVPNRFSPKSPDKAHLNLHINSLELGDSAVYFCASSHVVSGNTIYFGEGSWLTVV.

This clonotype has a handful of counts. The gene calls are TRBV12-3 or TRBV12-4 and TRBJ2-5; 11 bases fit TRBD2. J was trimmed by 4 bases and V by 3 bases; bases with no gene match: 4. The CDR3 contains 15 residues. CDR3 loop: CASSLGLADGETQYF. The CDR3 coding sequence is TGTGCCAGCAGTTTGGGACTAGCGGATGGAGAGACCCAGTACTTC.

The V and J genes are TRBV7-2 and TRBJ2-7, with a possible D match to TRBD2 (6 bases). Trimming left V 3 bases short and J 6 bases short, with 12 bases between. CDR1 SGHTA and CDR2 FQGNSA come from the germline V gene. This CDR3 region has 13 residues. The CDR3 loop is CASSLGTPPEQYF. DNA for the CDR3: TGTGCCAGCAGCTTGGGGACTCCACCCGAGCAGTACTTC.

V and J are TRBV10-3 and TRBJ2-7, with a possible D match to TRBD2 (7 bases). CDR3 length equals 15 residues. V was shortened by 0 bases and J by 4 bases, with 13 bases between the two germline ends. CDR1 and CDR2 from the germline V gene are ENHRY and SYGVKD. This chain's CDR3 is CAISESQGRDYEQYF. Written as DNA, the CDR3 is TGTGCCATCAGTGAGTCGCAGGGGAGGGATTACGAGCAGTACTTC.

This clonotype was observed a few times. The chain is built from TRBV7-8 and TRBJ2-3; D gene uncertain. The V gene lost 1 base and the J gene lost 6 bases, with 8 bases spanning the gap. Germline V CDR1 and CDR2: SGHVS, FQNEAQ. This CDR3 has 13 residues. The chain's CDR3 is CASSLGVHDTQYF. CDR3 nucleotides: TGTGCCAGCAGCTTAGGAGTACACGATACGCAGTATTTT.

The rearrangement links TRBV27 to TRBJ2-4, with D unclear. CDR3 length: 12 amino acids. Germline values: CDR1 MNHEY, CDR2 SMNVEV (reference sequence). V was pared by 8 bases and J by 8 bases, with 13 bases between. CDR3 protein: CASGPRVDIQYF. The DNA for the CDR3 is TGTGCCAGCGGGCCCCGAGTGGACATTCAGTACTTC.

This clonotype was picked up a small number of times. V usage is TRBV20-1 and J usage is TRBJ2-5; 11 nucleotides line up with TRBD2. The V and J ends lost 6 bases and 5 bases, in that order; junction bases with no gene match: 11. There are 15 residues in the CDR3. Germline-derived CDR1 and CDR2 are DFQATT and SNEGSKA (reference sequence). This CDR3 is CSADPLAGGPETQYF. DNA for the CDR3: TGCAGTGCCGATCCTTTAGCGGGAGGGCCCGAGACCCAGTACTTC.

The rearrangement uses TRBV20-1 and TRBJ1-1; a weak D match, TRBD1 (5 bases). The CDR3 totals 13 residues. V gave up 3 bases and J gave up 0 bases, with 8 bases separating them. Per the germline V gene, CDR1 is DFQATT and CDR2 is SNEGSKA (reference sequence). CDR3 sequence: CSARTEMNTEAFF. CDR3 DNA sequence: TGCAGTGCTAGGACAGAAATGAACACTGAAGCTTTCTTT.

This chain joins TRBV30 and TRBJ2-1; D is perhaps TRBD2 (6 bases). The CDR3 totals 13 residues. V lost 8 bases and J 0 bases, leaving 11 bases between the germline ends. CDR1 and CDR2 from the germline V gene are GTSNPN and SVGIG (reference sequence). CDR3 region: CARDLLSYNEQFF. CDR3 nucleotide sequence: TGTGCCCGGGACTTACTCTCCTACAATGAGCAGTTCTTC.

Only a few counts were recorded for this clonotype. The rearrangement joins TRBV10-3 to TRBJ1-1, with D unclear. V shed 6 bases and J shed 1 base, with 3 bases lying between them. The germline V gene encodes CDR1 ENHRY and CDR2 SYGVKD. This CDR3 contains 11 residues. In DNA form, the CDR3 reads TGTGCCATCAGAGAGAACACTGAAGCTTTCTTT. Translating it yields CAIRENTEAFF.

This clonotype appeared many times. The chain combines TRBV12-3 or TRBV12-4 with TRBJ1-5; D remains unclear. Trimming removed 3 bases at V and 2 bases at J, with 8 bases between. The CDR3 extends over 14 amino acids. The DNA for the CDR3 is TGTGCCAGCAGTTTGTCCGGTGGCAATCAGCCCCAGCATTTT. This sequence encodes CASSLSGGNQPQHF.

This clonotype was picked up a small number of times. V and J are TRBV4-2 and TRBJ2-1; 7 bases are a match to TRBD2. V was pared by 0 bases and J by 1 base, with 9 bases of the junction left unmatched. From germline, CDR1 is LGHNA and CDR2 YNFKEQ. This CDR3 is built from 18 residues. The CDR3 DNA reads as TGTGCCAGCAGCCAAGATCCTGCCCGTAGCGGGTCCTACAATGAGCAGTTCTTC. It is translated as CASSQDPARSGSYNEQFF.

This clonotype showed up just a few times. The genes are TRBV12-3 or TRBV12-4 and TRBJ1-5, with D unresolved. Trimming shortened V by 6 bases and J by 6 bases, and 9 bases separated the two germline ends. This CDR3 comprises 12 residues. Here the CDR3 reads CASRGGFQPQHF. Written as DNA, the CDR3 is TGTGCCAGCAGAGGTGGTTTTCAGCCCCAGCATTTT.

The chain joins TRBV7-3 to TRBJ2-1, with TRBD1 as a possible D gene (6 bases). This CDR3 region has 13 residues. CDR1 SGHTA and CDR2 FQGTGA come from the germline V gene. V lost 5 bases and J lost 6, with 11 bases in between. The CDR3 sequence: CASSRGGPNEQFF. The CDR3 DNA reads as TGTGCCAGCAGCAGAGGGGGACCCAATGAGCAGTTCTTC. Drawing the rest from reference TRBV7-3 and TRBJ2-1, the complete variable domain is GAGVSQTPSNKVTEKGKYVELRCDPISGHTALYWYRQSLGQGPEFLIYFQGTGAADDSGLPNDRFFAVRPEGSVSTLKIQRTERGDSAVYLCASSRGGPNEQFFGPGTRLTVL.

The chain joins TRBV20-1 to TRBJ1-6; 7 positions match TRBD1. The CDR3 sequence is 14 residues long. V gave up 5 bases and J gave up 6 bases; unmatched junction bases: 7. Germline V gives CDR1 DFQATT, CDR2 SNEGSKA (reference sequence). Here the CDR3 reads CSACPGQSNSPLHF. CDR3 DNA: TGCAGTGCTTGTCCGGGACAGAGTAATTCACCCCTCCACTTT.

The sample holds a few counts of this clonotype. V gene TRBV4-1 combines with J gene TRBJ1-5, with D perhaps matching TRBD1 (6 bases). This CDR3 spans 14 amino acids. V lost 3 bases and J 3 bases, leaving 9 bases between the germline ends. Germline-derived CDR1 and CDR2 are MGHRA and YSYEKL. DNA of the CDR3: TGCGCCAGCAGCCACGACAGGATCAATCAGCCCCAGCATTTT. Protein: CASSHDRINQPQHF.

This clonotype turned up a few times. The chain carries TRBV27 and TRBJ2-4; 7 bases map to TRBD2. Germline V gene lookup returns CDR1 MNHEY and CDR2 SMNVEV (reference sequence). J gave up 6 bases and V 0 bases, and 5 bases lay outside the gene matches. The CDR3 spans 15 residues. CDR3 in DNA: TGTGCCAGCAGTTTATCCACTAGCGACTTAAACATTCAGTACTTC. As protein: CASSLSTSDLNIQYF.

The V and J genes are TRBV7-7 and TRBJ2-2; D remains ambiguous. V shed 2 bases and J shed 8 bases, with 18 bases lying between them. This CDR3 is built from 16 residues. CDR1 and CDR2 from the germline V gene are SSHAT and FNYEAQ (reference sequence). For the CDR3, the DNA is TGTGCCAGCAGCTTAATCGCGGACGCAACCACGGGGGAGCTGTTTTTT. This sequence encodes CASSLIADATTGELFF.

This chain links TRBV29-1 with TRBJ2-5, with D perhaps TRBD2 (6 bases). There are 13 residues in the CDR3. V lost 6 bases and J lost 2, with 13 bases in between. Germline values: CDR1 SQVTM, CDR2 ANQGSEA. Here the CDR3 reads CSVVAAVQETQYF. CDR3 bases: TGCAGCGTAGTAGCGGCCGTTCAAGAGACCCAGTACTTC.

The genes are TRBV7-2 and TRBJ2-7; no reliable D call. From germline, CDR1 is SGHTA and CDR2 FQGNSA. CDR3 size: 14 residues. Trimming took off 2 bases at V and 0 bases at J, with 8 bases between the two ends. The CDR3 nucleotides are TGTGCCAGCAGCTTAAGGGCCAGCTCCTACGAGCAGTACTTC. Translated, it gives CASSLRASSYEQYF.